This T cell receptor beta chain was identified in a study of metastatic and nonmetastatic thyroid tumors. All patients were treatment-naive before thyroid surgery. Germline loops: CDR1 SGHNT, CDR2 YYREEE (reference sequence). The CDR3 is 14 residues long. V was shortened by 4 bases and J by 4 bases, with 14 bases between the two germline ends. TCRdb re-called the PCR reads via MiXCR. This table has some 31,000 clones, about 21% appearing once. This receptor was identified in a female donor with papillary thyroid cancer or a benign thyroid nodule (not recorded which). Some clones in this sample may be carry-over from other donors' samples. Sequenced: blood. The chain is built from TRBV5-4 and TRBJ1-1, with no clear D. CDR3 nucleotide sequence: TGTGCCAGCAGCGTTGGGATTTACGCCACTGAAGCTTTCTTT. Translating it yields CASSVGIYATEAFF.